What follows are 11 T cell receptor beta chains derived from one specimen sequenced in a study of T cells in Graves' hyperthyroidism and ophthalmopathy. It was RNA transcripts that yielded the amplified TCR beta CDR3 regions. During a first-round RT-PCR of the TCR CDR3, the HTBI primer set was used. TCRdb ran MiXCR on the multiplex PCR reads and lists one entry per CDR3 protein. The sample has 550,000 to 850,000 distinct CDR3 sequences, roughly 20% seen once; the top ten hold approximately 15%. Specimen: blood. These TCRs come from a woman aged 50 to 60 with Graves' hyperthyroidism that later progressed to Graves' ophthalmopathy.

This sequence joins TRBV19 and TRBJ2-1, with unresolved D. The CDR3 has 15 amino acids. V was shortened by 1 base and J by 3 bases, with 10 bases between the two germline ends. Germline CDR1 reads LNHDA; CDR2 reads SQIVND (reference sequence). Written as DNA, the CDR3 is TGTGCCAGTAGTATAGCCGACCCGGACTACAATGAGCAGTTCTTC. This encodes CASSIADPDYNEQFF.

Only a few counts were recorded for this clonotype. V usage is TRBV19 and J usage is TRBJ1-2; no definite D call. Between the trimmed V and J ends, which lost 3 bases and 2 bases, there was a span of 10 bases. This CDR3 is 14 amino acids long. Per the germline V gene, CDR1 is LNHDA and CDR2 is SQIVND (reference sequence). The DNA of the CDR3 is TGTGCCAGTAGTATGGGTATACAGAACTATGGCTACACCTTC. This gives the protein CASSMGIQNYGYTF.

In its sample, this clonotype was seen many times. The chain combines TRBV12-3 or TRBV12-4 with TRBJ1-1; no firm D call. CDR3 length: 15 residues. Trimming removed 3 bases from V and 3 bases from J, with 14 bases in between. The CDR3 is CASSLRERRDTEAFF. Here the CDR3 DNA reads TGTGCCAGCAGTTTGCGGGAGAGAAGGGACACTGAAGCTTTCTTT.

V usage is TRBV9 and J usage is TRBJ2-1; perhaps D is TRBD1 or TRBD2 (6 bases each). Germline V gene data show CDR1 as SGDLS and CDR2 as YYNGEE. This CDR3 region has 14 residues. Trimming shortened V by 4 bases and J by 4 bases, and 12 bases separated the two germline ends. CDR3 region: CASSRGEPYNEQFF. DNA for the CDR3: TGTGCCAGCAGCAGGGGGGAACCATACAATGAGCAGTTCTTC.

Ten or more counts support this clonotype. This sequence joins TRBV20-1 and TRBJ2-7; D is possibly TRBD1 (5 bases). Germline V gene sequence: CDR1 DFQATT, CDR2 SNEGSKA (reference sequence). This CDR3 contains 12 residues. Trimming took 0 bases from V and 6 from J, leaving 9 bases between them. This CDR3 reads CSARDLGAEQYF. DNA for the CDR3: TGCAGTGCTAGAGATCTTGGGGCCGAGCAGTACTTC.

This clonotype was detected a few times. The chain has TRBV12-3 or TRBV12-4 and TRBJ2-7; 15 positions match TRBD2. The CDR3 has 18 amino acids. V was pared by 6 bases and J by 2 bases, with 11 bases of the junction left unmatched. The CDR3 loop reads CASRGLAGGPSLAYEQYF. As DNA, the CDR3 is TGTGCCAGCAGAGGACTAGCGGGGGGGCCAAGTTTGGCCTACGAGCAGTACTTC.

Turning to this clonotype: A much larger clone lies a single base off, so this may be a read error. The CDR3 nucleotides read TGTGCCTGGAGTGTACTCCAGAGCTACACCTTC. Protein sequence: CAWSVLQSYTF. The rearrangement uses TRBV30 and TRBJ1-2, with D uncertain. There are 11 residues in the CDR3. Germline V gene sequence: CDR1 GTSNPN, CDR2 SVGIG (reference sequence). V dropped 0 bases and J dropped 9 bases, with 8 bases sitting between them.

The chain carries TRBV5-1 and TRBJ1-1; D might be TRBD1 (5 bases). The CDR3 sequence is 14 residues long. Between the trimmed V and J ends, which lost 4 bases and 1 base, there was a span of 11 bases. Germline lookup yields CDR1 SGHRS and CDR2 YFSETQ. In DNA form, the CDR3 reads TGCGCCAGCAGCCTGAGTACAGGGAACACTGAAGCTTTCTTT. Its protein product is CASSLSTGNTEAFF.

The chain is built from TRBV12-3 or TRBV12-4 and TRBJ1-2; D may be TRBD1 (5 bases). Trimming left V 5 bases short and J 5 bases short, with 21 bases between. The CDR3 has 16 amino acids. Here the CDR3 DNA reads TGTGCCAGCAGTCCCGCCGGCGGGGGGAATTCGTATGGCTACACCTTC. Translated, it gives CASSPAGGGNSYGYTF.

The chain couples TRBV12-3 or TRBV12-4 to TRBJ2-7; a weak D match, TRBD2 (5 bases). V shed 4 bases and J shed 0 bases, with 10 bases lying between them. This CDR3 comprises 14 residues. The CDR3 loop reads CASSWFGSSYEQYF. CDR3 nucleotide sequence: TGTGCCAGCAGTTGGTTTGGGAGCTCCTACGAGCAGTACTTC.

In this sample, this clonotype turned up a few times. The chain uses TRBV7-6 and TRBJ2-3; D remains unclear. CDR3 length: 13 amino acids. Germline V gives CDR1 SGHVS, CDR2 FNYEAQ. V lost 0 bases, J lost 4 bases, and 5 bases lay in between. The CDR3 sequence is CASSLAVPDTQYF. The CDR3, as DNA: TGTGCCAGCAGCTTAGCGGTGCCAGATACGCAGTATTTT. The variable domain in full, completed from reference TRBV7-6 and TRBJ2-3, reads GAGVSQSPRYKVTKRGQDVALRCDPISGHVSLYWYRQALGQGPEFLTYFNYEAQQDKSGLPNDRFSAERPEGSISTLTIQRTEQRDSAMYRCASSLAVPDTQYFGPGTRLTVL.